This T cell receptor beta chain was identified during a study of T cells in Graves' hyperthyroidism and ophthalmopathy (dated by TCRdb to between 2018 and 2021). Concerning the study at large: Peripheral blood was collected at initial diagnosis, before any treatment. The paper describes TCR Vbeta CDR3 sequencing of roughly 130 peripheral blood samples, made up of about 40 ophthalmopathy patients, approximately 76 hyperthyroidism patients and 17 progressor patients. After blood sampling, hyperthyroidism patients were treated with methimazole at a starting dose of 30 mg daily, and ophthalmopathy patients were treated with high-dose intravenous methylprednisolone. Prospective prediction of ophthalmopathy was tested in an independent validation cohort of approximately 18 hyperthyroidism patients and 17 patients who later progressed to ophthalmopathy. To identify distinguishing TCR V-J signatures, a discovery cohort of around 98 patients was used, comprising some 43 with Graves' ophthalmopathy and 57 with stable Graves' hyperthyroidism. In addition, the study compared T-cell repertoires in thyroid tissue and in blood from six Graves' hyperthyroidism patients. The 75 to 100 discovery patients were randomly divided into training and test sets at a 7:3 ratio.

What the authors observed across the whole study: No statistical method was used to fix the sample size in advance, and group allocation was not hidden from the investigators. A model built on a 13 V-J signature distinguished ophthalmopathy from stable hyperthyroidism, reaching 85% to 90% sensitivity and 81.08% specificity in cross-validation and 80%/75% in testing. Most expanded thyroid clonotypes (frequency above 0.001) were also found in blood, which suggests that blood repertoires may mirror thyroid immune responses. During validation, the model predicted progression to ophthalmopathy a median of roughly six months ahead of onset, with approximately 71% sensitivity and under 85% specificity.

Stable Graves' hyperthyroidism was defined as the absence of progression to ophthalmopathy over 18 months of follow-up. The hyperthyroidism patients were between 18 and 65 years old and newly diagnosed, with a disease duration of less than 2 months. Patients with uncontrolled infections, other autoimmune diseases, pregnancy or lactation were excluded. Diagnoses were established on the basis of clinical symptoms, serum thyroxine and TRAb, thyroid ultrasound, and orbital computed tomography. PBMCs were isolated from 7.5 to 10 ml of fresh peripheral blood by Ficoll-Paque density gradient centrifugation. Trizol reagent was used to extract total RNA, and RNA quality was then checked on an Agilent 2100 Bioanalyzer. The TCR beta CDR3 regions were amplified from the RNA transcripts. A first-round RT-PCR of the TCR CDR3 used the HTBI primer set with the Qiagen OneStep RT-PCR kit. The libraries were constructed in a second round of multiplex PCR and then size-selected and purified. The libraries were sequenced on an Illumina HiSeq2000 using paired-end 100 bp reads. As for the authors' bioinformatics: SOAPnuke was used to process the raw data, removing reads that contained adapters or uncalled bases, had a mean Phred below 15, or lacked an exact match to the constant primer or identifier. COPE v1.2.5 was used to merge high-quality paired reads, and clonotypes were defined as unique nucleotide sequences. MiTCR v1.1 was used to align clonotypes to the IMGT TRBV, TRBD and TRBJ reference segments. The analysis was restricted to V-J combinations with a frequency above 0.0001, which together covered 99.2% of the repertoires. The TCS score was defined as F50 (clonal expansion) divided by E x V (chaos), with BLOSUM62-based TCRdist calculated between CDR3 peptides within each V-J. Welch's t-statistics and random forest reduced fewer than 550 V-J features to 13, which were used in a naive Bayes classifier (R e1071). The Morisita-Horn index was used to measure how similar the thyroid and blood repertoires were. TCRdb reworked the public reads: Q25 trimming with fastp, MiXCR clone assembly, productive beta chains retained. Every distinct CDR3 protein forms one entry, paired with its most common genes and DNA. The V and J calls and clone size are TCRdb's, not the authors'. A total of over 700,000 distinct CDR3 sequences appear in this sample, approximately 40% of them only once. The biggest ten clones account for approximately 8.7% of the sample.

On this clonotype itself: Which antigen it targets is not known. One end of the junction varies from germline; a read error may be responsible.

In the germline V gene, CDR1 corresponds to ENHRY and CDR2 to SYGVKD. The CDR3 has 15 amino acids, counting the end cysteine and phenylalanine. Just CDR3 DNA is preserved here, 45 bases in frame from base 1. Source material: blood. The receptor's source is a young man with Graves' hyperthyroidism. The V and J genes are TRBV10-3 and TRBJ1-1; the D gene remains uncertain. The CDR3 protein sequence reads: CASSLAGASNTEAFF. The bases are TGTGCCAGCAGTTTGGCGGGAGCGAGTAACACTGAAGCTTTCTTT.